A single sample is the source of the 3 T cell receptor beta chains below, sequenced in a study of response to subunit inactivated influenza vaccine (dated by TCRdb to between 2018 and 2020). Receptor amplification or capture employed RT-PCR. These reads were obtained on an Illumina HiSeq 2500. TCRdb trimmed public reads at Q25 via fastp, called clones via MiXCR and kept in-frame beta chains. Every CDR3 protein is listed once, alongside the most common genes and DNA of its rows. The sample records some 800,000 distinct CDR3 sequences, about 20% of which are singletons. Roughly 10% of the sample comes from the top ten. Specimen: PBMCs from blood, collected 5 to 6 days after vaccination. All receptors derive from a man in his fifties who received an inactivated influenza vaccine. Donor details come from another sample of the same person, matched by shared clones.

This clonotype was seen more than once but under ten times. The V gene is TRBV29-1, the J gene TRBJ2-7; TRBD1 matches 7 bases. The CDR3 runs to 12 residues. CDR1 is SQVTM and CDR2 is ANQGSEA in the germline V gene. As DNA, the CDR3 is TGCAGGGGGGACAGCTCTACCTACGAGCAGTACTTC. Translation gives CRGDSSTYEQYF.

The chain couples TRBV7-2 to TRBJ1-4; unclear D gene. This CDR3 spans 13 amino acids. The V gene's germline CDR1 is SGHTA and CDR2 FQGNSA. Trimming left V 6 bases short and J 8 bases short, with 13 bases between. The CDR3 region has the DNA TGTGCCAGCAGTTTGAATTCGGCGGAAAAACTGTTTTTT. Residues: CASSLNSAEKLFF. Using reference TRBV7-2 and TRBJ1-4 for the parts outside the CDR3, the full variable domain is GAGVSQSPSNKVTEKGKDVELRCDPISGHTALYWYRQSLGQGLEFLIYFQGNSAPDKSGLPSDRFSAERTGGSVSTLTIQRTQQEDSAVYLCASSLNSAEKLFFGSGTQLSVL.

The chain recombines TRBV29-1 with TRBJ2-1, with D possibly being TRBD2 (6 bases). Trimming stripped 7 bases from V and 7 bases from J, with 23 bases between. The germline V gene encodes CDR1 SQVTM and CDR2 ANQGSEA. The CDR3 runs to 15 residues. The CDR3 reads CSDPKRRVSRNEQFF. The CDR3 DNA is TGCAGCGACCCTAAACGGAGGGTATCGAGGAATGAGCAGTTCTTC.